This T cell receptor beta chain stems from a study of T cell changes during pregnancy in multiple sclerosis. The assay was immunoSEQ multiplex PCR, and TCRdb's table has in-frame clones only and misses some. The data contain over 30,000 clones, 88% of them singletons. Sequencing used CD4+ T cells from peripheral blood mononuclear cells, obtained before pregnancy. The receptor was derived from a female donor with multiple sclerosis, enrolled in a pregnancy study.

The CDR3 coding sequence is TGCGCCACCAGGATCGGGGGAAGCACAGATACGCAGTATTTT. This translates into CATRIGGSTDTQYF. The chain has TRBV5-1 and TRBJ2-3, with TRBD2 as a possible D gene (6 bases). V lost 9 bases, J lost 0 bases, and 14 bases lay in between. In germline, CDR1 is SGHRS, CDR2 YFSETQ. CDR3 length equals 14 residues.